This T cell receptor beta chain was observed in a study of blood T cell repertoires in COVID-19. Participants reported their clinical history, and cohort assignment relied on those reports. Assay used: immunoSEQ multiplex PCR; TCRdb lists only in-frame clones, some missing. The sample lists approximately 280,000 clones, approximately 86% seen once, with approximately 2.5% in the top ten. The ends were cut back, 0 bases at V and 7 bases at J, with 9 bases in the middle. The CDR3 has 12 amino acids. Looked up from germline, CDR1 is GTSNPN and CDR2 is SVGIG (reference sequence). Specimen: PBMCs or T cells enriched from blood (not recorded which). The source of this sequence is a young woman who had recovered from COVID-19. This rearrangement joins TRBV30 to TRBJ1-2; no clear D. For the CDR3, the DNA is TGTGCCTGGAGTGTCCTGAGTGGTGGCTACACCTTC. Translated, it gives CAWSVLSGGYTF. The variable domain in full, with the rest retrieved from reference TRBV30 and TRBJ1-2, is SQTIHQWPATLVQPVGSPLSLECTVEGTSNPNLYWYRQAAGRGLQLLFYSVGIGQISSEVPQNLSASRPQDRQFILSSKKLLLSDSGFYLCAWSVLSGGYTFGSGTRLTVV.